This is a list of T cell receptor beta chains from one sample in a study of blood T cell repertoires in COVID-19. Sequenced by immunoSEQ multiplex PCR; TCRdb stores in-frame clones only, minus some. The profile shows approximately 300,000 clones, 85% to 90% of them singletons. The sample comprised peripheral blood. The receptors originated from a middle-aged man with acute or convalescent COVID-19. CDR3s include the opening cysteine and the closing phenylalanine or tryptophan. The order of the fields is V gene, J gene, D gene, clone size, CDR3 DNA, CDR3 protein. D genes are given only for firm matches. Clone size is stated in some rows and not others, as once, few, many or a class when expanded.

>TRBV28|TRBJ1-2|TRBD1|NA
TGTGCCACCGGGGACAGGGGCTATGGCTACACCTTC
CATGDRGYGYTF
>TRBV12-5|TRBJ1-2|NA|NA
TGTGCTAGTGCCCCCCCAGGTCCTAACTATGGCTACACCTTC
CASAPPGPNYGYTF
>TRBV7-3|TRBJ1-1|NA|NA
TGTGCCAGCAGCGTCGGTTGGTCCACTGAAGCTTTCTTT
CASSVGWSTEAFF
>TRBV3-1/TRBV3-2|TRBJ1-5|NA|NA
TGTGCCAGCAGCCAAGATCTTGGGGGGAATCAGCCCCAGCATTTT
CASSQDLGGNQPQHF
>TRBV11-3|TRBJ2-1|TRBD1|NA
TGTGCCAGCAGCTTAGAGGGACAGGGATACAATGAGCAGTTCTTC
CASSLEGQGYNEQFF
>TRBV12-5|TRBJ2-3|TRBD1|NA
TGTGCTAGTGCCGCGGGACAGGGGAATGGGGATACGCAGTATTTT
CASAAGQGNGDTQYF
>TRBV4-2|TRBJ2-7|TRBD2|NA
TGTGCCAGCAGCCAAGATGTAGGGACTAAGGATTTGAGCTCCTACGAGCAGTACTTC
CASSQDVGTKDLSSYEQYF
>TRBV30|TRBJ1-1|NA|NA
TGTGCCTGGAGTGTTTTCTCTGAAGCTTTCTTT
CAWSVFSEAFF
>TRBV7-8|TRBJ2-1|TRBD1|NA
TGTGCCAGCAGCTTAGCTTGGGACAGCTCCTACAATGAGCAGTTCTTC
CASSLAWDSSYNEQFF
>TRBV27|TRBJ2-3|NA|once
TGTGCCAGCAGTCAGGACACAGATACGCAGTATTTT
CASSQDTDTQYF
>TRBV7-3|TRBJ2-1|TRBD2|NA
TGTGCCAGCACCCTTAGCGGGGGGGCCACCAATGAGCAGTTCTTC
CASTLSGGATNEQFF
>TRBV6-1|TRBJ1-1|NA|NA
TGTGCCAGCAGTGACCAGGGATCCACTGAAGCTTTCTTT
CASSDQGSTEAFF
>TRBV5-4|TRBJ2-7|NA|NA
TGTGCCAGCAGCTTGTTGCCGGGGAGCTCCTACGAGCAGTACTTC
CASSLLPGSSYEQYF
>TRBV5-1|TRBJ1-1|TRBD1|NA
TGCGCCAGCAGCTTAGGGGACAGAGAAGCTTTCTTT
CASSLGDREAFF
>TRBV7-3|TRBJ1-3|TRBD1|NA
TGTGCCAGCAGCCCGACAGGGAGCTCTGGAAACACCATATATTTT
CASSPTGSSGNTIYF
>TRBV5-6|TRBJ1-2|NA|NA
TGTGCCAGCAGCTTGGTAACTGGGGCAGGCTACACCTTC
CASSLVTGAGYTF
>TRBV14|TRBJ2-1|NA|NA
TGTGCCAGCAGCCAAGATATTTCCCCGGGACTTCACAATGAGCAGTTCTTC
CASSQDISPGLHNEQFF
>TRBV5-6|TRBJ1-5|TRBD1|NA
TGTGCCAGCAGCTTGGGAGGGACAGGGGTGCAGCCCCAGCATTTT
CASSLGGTGVQPQHF
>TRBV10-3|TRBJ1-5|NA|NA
TGTGCCATCAGTACAGGGTCGTATAGCAATCAGCCCCAGCATTTT
CAISTGSYSNQPQHF
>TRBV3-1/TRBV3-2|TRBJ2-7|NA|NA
TGTGCCAGCAGCCAAGATACCCCATGGGGGCCCTCCTACGAGCAGTACTTC
CASSQDTPWGPSYEQYF